Reported below is one T cell receptor (beta chain). This clonotype was detected ten times or more. No antigen is known for it. It has no much larger one-base neighbor in the sample; base qualities were not kept. This sample was included in a study of T-cell reconstitution after alpha-beta-depleted transplantation in children (dated by TCRdb to 2016 to 2017). Concerning the study at large: Using TCR repertoire profiling, the study followed T-cell immune reconstitution in a quantitative way in children after TCRalphabeta/CD19-depleted allogeneic hematopoietic cell transplantation.

Receptor amplification or capture employed PCR. Sequencing took place on an Illumina HiSeq 2500. TCR library preparation used molecular barcoding, with unique molecular identifiers applied to normalize quantification of the TCRbeta repertoire. Using fastp at Q25 and MiXCR, TCRdb reprocessed the public reads and kept productive beta chains. Each record represents a unique CDR3 protein, reported with the most common genes and DNA among its rows. This sample gives about 110,000 distinct CDR3 sequences in total; around 6.4% of them show up just once. The ten top clones hold 20% to 25% of the sample. Deletion took 4 bases off V and 3 bases off J, with a span of 7 bases between the germline ends. The CDR3 spans 14 residues, from the cysteine through the phenylalanine. The only DNA kept is the CDR3, 42 bases in frame from the first base. CDR1 and CDR2 are drawn from the germline V gene (reference sequence): SEHNR, FQNEAQ.

What the treatment or condition label conveys for this sample: allogeneic hematopoietic cell transplantation with graft depleted of TCRalphabeta T cells and CD19 B cells. The children who served as transplant recipients had been given grafts of TCRalphabeta/CD19-depleted allogeneic hematopoietic cells. On the study overall, not on this receptor specifically: Hyperexpanded clone frequencies declined over subsequent months; after one year, T-cell counts and TCRbeta diversity were mostly attributed to newly produced T cells. The apparently early alphabetaT-cell count recovery about two months after transplant was reportedly dependent on only several hundred rapidly expanded clones derived from non-depleted graft cells. In some patients, the high TCRbeta diversity seen at day 60 was put down to recipient T cells and intrathymic progenitors that had survived conditioning.

Sequencing used PBMCs, mostly from graft donor cells, obtained 360 days after TCRalphabeta/CD19-depleted stem cell transplant. The chain links TRBV7-9 with TRBJ2-6; there is no confident call for the D gene. This receptor was identified in a male patient aged 2 to 10 who had a stem cell transplant for acute lymphoblastic leukemia, so the T cells may come from the graft donor. DNA sequence: TGTGCCAGCAGCTCCCCCAATGGGGCCAACGTCCTGACTTTC. Translated, it reads CASSSPNGANVLTF.